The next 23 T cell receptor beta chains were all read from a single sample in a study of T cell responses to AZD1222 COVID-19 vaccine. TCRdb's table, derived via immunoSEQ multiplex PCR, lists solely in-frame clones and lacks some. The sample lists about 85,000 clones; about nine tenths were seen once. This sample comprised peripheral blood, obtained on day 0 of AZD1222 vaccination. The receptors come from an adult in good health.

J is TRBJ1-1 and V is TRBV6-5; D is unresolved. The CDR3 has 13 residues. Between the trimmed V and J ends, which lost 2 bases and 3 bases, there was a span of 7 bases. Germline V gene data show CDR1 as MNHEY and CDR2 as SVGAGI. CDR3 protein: CASSYRVHTEAFF. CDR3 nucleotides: TGTGCCAGCAGTTACCGGGTCCACACTGAAGCTTTCTTT.

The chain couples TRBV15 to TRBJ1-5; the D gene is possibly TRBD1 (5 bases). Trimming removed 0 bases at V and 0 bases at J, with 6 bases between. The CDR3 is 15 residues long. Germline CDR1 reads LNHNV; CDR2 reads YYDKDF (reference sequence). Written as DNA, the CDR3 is TGTGCCACCAGCAGAGAAAGGGGTAGCAATCAGCCCCAGCATTTT. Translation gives CATSRERGSNQPQHF. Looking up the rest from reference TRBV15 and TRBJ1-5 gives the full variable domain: DAMVIQNPRYQVTQFGKPVTLSCSQTLNHNVMYWYQQKSSQAPKLLFHYYDKDFNNEADTPDNFQSRRPNTSFCFLDIRSPGLGDTAMYLCATSRERGSNQPQHFGDGTRLSIL.

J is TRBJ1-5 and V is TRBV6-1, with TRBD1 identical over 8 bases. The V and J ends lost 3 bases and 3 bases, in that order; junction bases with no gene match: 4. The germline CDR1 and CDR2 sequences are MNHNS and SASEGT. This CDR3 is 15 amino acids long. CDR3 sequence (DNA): TGTGCCAGCAGTGACCCGACAGGGGACAATCAGCCCCAGCATTTT. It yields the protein CASSDPTGDNQPQHF.

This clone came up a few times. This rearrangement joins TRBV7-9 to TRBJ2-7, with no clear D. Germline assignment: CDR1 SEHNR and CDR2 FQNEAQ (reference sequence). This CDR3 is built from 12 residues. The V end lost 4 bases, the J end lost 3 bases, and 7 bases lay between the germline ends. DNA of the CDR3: TGTGCCAGCAGCTCCAAGCTCTACGAGCAGTACTTC. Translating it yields CASSSKLYEQYF.

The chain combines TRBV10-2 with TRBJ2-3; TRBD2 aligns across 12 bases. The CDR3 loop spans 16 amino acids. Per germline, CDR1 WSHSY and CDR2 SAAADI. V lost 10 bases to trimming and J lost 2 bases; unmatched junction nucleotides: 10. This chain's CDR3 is CATLAGGQTVTDTQYF. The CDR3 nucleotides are TGCGCCACGCTAGCGGGGGGGCAAACGGTCACAGATACGCAGTATTTT.

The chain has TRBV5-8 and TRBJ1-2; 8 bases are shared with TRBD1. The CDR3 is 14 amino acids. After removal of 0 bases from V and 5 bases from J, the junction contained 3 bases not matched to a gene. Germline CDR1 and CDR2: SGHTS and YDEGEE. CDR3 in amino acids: CASSLADRGYGYTF. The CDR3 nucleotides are TGTGCCAGCAGCTTGGCCGACAGGGGTTATGGCTACACCTTC.

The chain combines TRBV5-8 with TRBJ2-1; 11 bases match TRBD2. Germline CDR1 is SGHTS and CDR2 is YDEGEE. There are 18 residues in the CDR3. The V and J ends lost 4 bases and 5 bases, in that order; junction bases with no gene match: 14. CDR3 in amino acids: CASSIPNPGLAANNEQFF. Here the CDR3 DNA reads TGTGCCAGCAGCATTCCGAACCCGGGACTAGCGGCCAACAATGAGCAGTTCTTC.

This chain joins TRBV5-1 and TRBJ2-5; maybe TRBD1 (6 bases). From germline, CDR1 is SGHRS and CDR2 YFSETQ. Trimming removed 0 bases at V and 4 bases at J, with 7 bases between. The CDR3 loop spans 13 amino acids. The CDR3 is CASSLVGGETQYF. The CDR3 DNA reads TGCGCCAGCAGCTTGGTAGGGGGAGAGACCCAGTACTTC.

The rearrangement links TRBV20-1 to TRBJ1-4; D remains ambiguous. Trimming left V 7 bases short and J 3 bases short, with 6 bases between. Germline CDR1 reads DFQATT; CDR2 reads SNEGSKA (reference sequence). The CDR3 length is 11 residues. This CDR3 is CSVWSNEKLFF. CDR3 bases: TGCAGTGTTTGGTCTAATGAAAAACTGTTTTTT.

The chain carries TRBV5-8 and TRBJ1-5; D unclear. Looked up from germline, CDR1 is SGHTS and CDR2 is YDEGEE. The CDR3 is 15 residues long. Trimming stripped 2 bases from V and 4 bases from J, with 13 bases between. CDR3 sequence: CASSFGRVPNQPQHF. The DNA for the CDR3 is TGTGCCAGCAGCTTTGGTCGGGTCCCTAATCAGCCCCAGCATTTT.

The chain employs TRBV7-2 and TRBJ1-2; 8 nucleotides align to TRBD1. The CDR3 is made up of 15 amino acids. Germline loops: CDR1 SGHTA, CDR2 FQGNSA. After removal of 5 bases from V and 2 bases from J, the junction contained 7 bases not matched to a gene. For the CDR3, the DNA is TGTGCCAGCAGCCCGACGGCAGGGGGCAACTATGGCTACACCTTC. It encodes CASSPTAGGNYGYTF.

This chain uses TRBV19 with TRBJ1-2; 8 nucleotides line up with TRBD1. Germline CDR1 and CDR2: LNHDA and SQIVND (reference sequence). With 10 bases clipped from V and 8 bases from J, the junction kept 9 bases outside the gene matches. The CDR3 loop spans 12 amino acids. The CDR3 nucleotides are TGTGCCATAACCGGGACAGGCAACGGCTACACCTTC. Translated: CAITGTGNGYTF. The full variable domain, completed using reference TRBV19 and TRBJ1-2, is DGGITQSPKYLFRKEGQNVTLSCEQNLNHDAMYWYRQDPGQGLRLIYYSQIVNDFQKGDIAEGYSVSREKKESFPLTVTSAQKNPTAFYLCAITGTGNGYTFGSGTRLTVV.

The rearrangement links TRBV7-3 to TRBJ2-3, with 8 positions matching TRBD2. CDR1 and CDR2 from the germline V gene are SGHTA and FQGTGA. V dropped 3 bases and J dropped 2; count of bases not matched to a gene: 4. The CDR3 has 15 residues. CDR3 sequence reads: CASSFAGGLTDTQYF. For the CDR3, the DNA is TGTGCCAGCAGCTTTGCGGGAGGTCTCACAGATACGCAGTATTTT.

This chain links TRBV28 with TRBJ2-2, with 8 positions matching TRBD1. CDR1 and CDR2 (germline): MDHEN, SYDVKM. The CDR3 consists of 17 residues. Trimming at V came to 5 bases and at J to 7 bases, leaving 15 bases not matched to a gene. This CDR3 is CASSKSTTGARGGELFF. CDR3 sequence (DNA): TGTGCCAGCAGTAAATCAACGACAGGGGCAAGGGGCGGGGAGCTGTTTTTT.

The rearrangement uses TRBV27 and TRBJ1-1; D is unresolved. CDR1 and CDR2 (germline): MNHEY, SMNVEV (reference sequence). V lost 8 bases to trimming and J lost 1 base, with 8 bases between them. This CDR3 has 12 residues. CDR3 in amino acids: CASSSGNTEAFF. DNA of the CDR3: TGTGCCAGCTCTAGTGGGAACACTGAAGCTTTCTTT.

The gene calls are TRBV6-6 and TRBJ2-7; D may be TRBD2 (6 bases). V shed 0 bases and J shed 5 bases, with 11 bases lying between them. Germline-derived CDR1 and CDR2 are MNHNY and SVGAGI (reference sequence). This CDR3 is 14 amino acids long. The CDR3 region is CASSYSWGEHEQYF. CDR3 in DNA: TGTGCCAGCAGTTACTCTTGGGGGGAGCACGAGCAGTACTTC.

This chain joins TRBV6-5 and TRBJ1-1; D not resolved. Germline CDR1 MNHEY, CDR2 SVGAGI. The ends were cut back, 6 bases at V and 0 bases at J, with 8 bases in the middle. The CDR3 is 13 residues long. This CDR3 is CASRTVMNTEAFF. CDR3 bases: TGTGCCAGCAGAACAGTTATGAACACTGAAGCTTTCTTT.

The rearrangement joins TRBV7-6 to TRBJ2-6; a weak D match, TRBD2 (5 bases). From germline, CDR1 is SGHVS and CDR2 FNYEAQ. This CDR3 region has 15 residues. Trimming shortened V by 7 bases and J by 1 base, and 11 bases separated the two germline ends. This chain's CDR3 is CASKRLNSGANVLTF. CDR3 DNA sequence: TGTGCCAGCAAGCGGCTGAATTCTGGGGCCAACGTCCTGACTTTC.

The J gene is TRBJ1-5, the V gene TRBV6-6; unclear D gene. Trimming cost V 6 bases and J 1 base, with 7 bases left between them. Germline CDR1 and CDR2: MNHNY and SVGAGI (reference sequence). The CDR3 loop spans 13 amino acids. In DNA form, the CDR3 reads TGTGCCAGCAGGGGCACGAGCAATCAGCCCCAGCATTTT. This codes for CASRGTSNQPQHF.

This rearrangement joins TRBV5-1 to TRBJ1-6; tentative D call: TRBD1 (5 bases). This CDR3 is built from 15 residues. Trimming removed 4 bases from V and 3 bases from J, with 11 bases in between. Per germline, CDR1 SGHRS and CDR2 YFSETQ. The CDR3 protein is CASSSGTGYNSPLHF. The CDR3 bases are TGCGCCAGCAGCAGCGGGACGGGCTATAATTCACCCCTCCACTTT.

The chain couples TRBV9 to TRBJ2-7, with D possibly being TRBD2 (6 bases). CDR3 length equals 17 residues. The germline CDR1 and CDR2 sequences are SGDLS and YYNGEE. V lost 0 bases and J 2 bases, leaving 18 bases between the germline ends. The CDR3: CASSVGPSAGWTYEQYF. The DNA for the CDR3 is TGTGCCAGCAGCGTAGGACCCTCCGCGGGGTGGACCTACGAGCAGTACTTC.

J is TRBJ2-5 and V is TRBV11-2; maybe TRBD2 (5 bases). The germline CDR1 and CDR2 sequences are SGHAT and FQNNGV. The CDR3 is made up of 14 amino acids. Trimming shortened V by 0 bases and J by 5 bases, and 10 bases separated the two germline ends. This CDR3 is CASSLEAGGETQYF. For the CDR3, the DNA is TGTGCCAGCAGCTTAGAGGCGGGTGGGGAGACCCAGTACTTC.

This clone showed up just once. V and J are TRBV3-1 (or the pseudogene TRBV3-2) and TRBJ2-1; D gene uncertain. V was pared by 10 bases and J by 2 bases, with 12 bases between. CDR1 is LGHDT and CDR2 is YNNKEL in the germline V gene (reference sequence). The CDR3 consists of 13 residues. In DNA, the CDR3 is TGTGCCACCCAGTTAGGACCCTACAATGAGCAGTTCTTC. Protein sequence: CATQLGPYNEQFF.